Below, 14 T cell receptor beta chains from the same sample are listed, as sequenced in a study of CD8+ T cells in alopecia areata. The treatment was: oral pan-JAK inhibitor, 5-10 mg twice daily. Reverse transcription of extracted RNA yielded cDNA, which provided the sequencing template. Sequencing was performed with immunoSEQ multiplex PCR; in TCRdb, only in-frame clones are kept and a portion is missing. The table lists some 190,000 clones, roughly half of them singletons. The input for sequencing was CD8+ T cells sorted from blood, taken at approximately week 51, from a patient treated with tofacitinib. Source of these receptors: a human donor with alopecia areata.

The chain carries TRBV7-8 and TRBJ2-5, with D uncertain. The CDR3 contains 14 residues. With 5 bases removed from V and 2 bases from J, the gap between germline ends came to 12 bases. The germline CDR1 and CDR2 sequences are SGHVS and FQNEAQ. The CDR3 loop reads CASSPWAVQETQYF. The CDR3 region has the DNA TGTGCCAGCAGCCCTTGGGCAGTTCAAGAGACCCAGTACTTC.

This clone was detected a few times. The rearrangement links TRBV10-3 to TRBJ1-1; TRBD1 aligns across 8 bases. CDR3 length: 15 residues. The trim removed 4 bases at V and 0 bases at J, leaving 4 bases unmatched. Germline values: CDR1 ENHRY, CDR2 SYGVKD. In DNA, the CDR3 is TGTGCCATCAGTGTGACAGGGGACATGAACACTGAAGCTTTCTTT. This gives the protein CAISVTGDMNTEAFF.

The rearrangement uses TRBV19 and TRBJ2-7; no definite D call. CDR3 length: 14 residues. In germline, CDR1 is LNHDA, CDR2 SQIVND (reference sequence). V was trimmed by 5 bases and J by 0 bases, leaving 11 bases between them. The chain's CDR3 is CASSHLRSSYEQYF. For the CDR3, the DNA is TGTGCCAGTAGTCACTTAAGGAGCTCCTACGAGCAGTACTTC. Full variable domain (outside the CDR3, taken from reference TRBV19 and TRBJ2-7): DGGITQSPKYLFRKEGQNVTLSCEQNLNHDAMYWYRQDPGQGLRLIYYSQIVNDFQKGDIAEGYSVSREKKESFPLTVTSAQKNPTAFYLCASSHLRSSYEQYFGPGTRLTVT.

The CDR3 bases are TGTGCCAGCACGGACGTGAGCTCCTACAATGAGCAGTTCTTC. This sequence encodes CASTDVSSYNEQFF. The gene calls are TRBV7-9 and TRBJ2-1, with no clear D. CDR1 is SEHNR and CDR2 is FQNEAQ in the germline V gene (reference sequence). This CDR3 has 14 residues. V was shortened by 7 bases and J by 0 bases, with 10 bases between the two germline ends.

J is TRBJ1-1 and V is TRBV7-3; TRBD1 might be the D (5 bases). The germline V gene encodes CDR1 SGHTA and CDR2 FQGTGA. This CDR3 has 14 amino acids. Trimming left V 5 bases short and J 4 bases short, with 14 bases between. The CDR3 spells CASSTNRFGTEAFF. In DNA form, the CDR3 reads TGTGCCAGCAGCACCAACAGGTTTGGCACTGAAGCTTTCTTT.

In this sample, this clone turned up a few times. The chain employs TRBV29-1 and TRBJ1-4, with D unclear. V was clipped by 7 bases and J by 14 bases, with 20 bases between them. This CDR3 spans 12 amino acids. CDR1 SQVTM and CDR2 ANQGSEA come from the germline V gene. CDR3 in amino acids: CSAIGSTSELFF. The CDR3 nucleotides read TGCAGCGCTATTGGGTCAACTAGTGAGCTGTTTTTT.

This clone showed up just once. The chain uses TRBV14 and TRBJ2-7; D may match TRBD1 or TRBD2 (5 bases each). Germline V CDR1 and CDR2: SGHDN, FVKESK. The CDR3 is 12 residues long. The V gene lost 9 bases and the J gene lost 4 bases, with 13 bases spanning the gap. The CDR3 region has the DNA TGTGCCAGAATCCGGGACGATTACGAGCAGTACTTC. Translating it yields CARIRDDYEQYF.

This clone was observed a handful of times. The CDR3: CSVCTSGIEAFF. The CDR3 coding sequence is TGCAGCGTTTGTACCAGTGGTATTGAAGCTTTCTTT. This rearrangement joins TRBV29-1 to TRBJ1-1; D not certain. The CDR3 covers 12 residues. V was pared by 5 bases and J by 7 bases, with 14 bases between. Germline assignment: CDR1 SQVTM and CDR2 ANQGSEA. Variable domain in full (rest from reference TRBV29-1 and TRBJ1-1): SAVISQKPSRDICQRGTSLTIQCQVDSQVTMMFWYRQQPGQSLTLIATANQGSEATYESGFVIDKFPISRPNLTFSTLTVSNMSPEDSSIYLCSVCTSGIEAFFGQGTRLTVV.

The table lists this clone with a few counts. The CDR3 nucleotides read TGTGCCAGCAGCCCTCGAGGGGGGCGGACAGATACGCAGTATTTT. The encoded protein is CASSPRGGRTDTQYF. V is TRBV6-5 and J is TRBJ2-3, with D perhaps assigned TRBD1 or TRBD2 (6 bases each). The CDR3 is made up of 15 amino acids. Per the germline V gene, CDR1 is MNHEY and CDR2 is SVGAGI. Trimming left V 6 bases short and J 3 bases short, with 16 bases between.

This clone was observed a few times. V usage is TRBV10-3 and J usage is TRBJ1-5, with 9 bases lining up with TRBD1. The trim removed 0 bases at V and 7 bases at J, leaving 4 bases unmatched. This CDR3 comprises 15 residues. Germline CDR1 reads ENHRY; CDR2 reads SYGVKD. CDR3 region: CAISESGTGWQPQHF. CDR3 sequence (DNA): TGTGCCATCAGTGAGTCGGGGACAGGGTGGCAGCCCCAGCATTTT.

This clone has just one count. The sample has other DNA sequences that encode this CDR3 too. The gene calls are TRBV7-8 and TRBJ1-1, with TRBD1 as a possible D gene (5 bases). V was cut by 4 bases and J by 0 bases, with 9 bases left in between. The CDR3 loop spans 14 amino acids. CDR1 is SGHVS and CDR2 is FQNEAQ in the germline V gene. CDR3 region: CASSSGTVNTEAFF. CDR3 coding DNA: TGTGCCAGCAGCTCCGGGACGGTGAACACTGAAGCTTTCTTT.

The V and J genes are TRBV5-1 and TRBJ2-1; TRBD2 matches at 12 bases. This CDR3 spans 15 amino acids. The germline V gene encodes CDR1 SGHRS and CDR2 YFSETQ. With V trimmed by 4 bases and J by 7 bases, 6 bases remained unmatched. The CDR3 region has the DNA TGCGCCAGCAGCCCGACTAGCGGGGGTACAAATGAGCAGTTCTTC. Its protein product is CASSPTSGGTNEQFF.

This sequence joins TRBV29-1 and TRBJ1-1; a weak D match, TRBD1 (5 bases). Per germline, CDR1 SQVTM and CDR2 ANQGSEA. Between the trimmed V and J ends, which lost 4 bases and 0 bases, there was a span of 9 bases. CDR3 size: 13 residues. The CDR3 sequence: CSVGDSLNTEAFF. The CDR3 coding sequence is TGCAGCGTTGGAGACAGCCTGAACACTGAAGCTTTCTTT.

The CDR3 is CASSHLGQFEAFF. Written as DNA, the CDR3 is TGTGCCAGCAGCCACTTAGGACAGTTTGAAGCTTTCTTT. The chain recombines TRBV4-2 with TRBJ1-1; a weak D match, TRBD1 (6 bases). Per the germline V gene, CDR1 is LGHNA and CDR2 is YNFKEQ. Trimming removed 3 bases from V and 7 bases from J, with 12 bases in between. CDR3 length: 13 amino acids.